The T cell receptor beta chain under discussion was sequenced for a study of neurological immune-mediated disorders. TCRdb re-called the 5' RACE reads with MiXCR, one entry per CDR3 protein. There are roughly 36,000 distinct CDR3 sequences in the sample; almost 7.5% occur only once, and 5.5% to 6.5% lies in the top ten. This clonotype was detected many times. Looked up from germline, CDR1 is DFQATT and CDR2 is SNEGSKA (reference sequence). V was clipped by 4 bases and J by 3 bases; unmatched bases: 6. This CDR3 spans 14 amino acids. This clonotype was sampled from a man aged 50 to 59 in good health. The sample taken for sequencing was CD4+ T cells from blood. The rearrangement uses TRBV20-1 and TRBJ2-1, with 7 bases that match TRBD2. The CDR3: CSATSGAGYNEQFF. In DNA, the CDR3 is TGCAGTGCTACTAGCGGTGCCGGCTACAATGAGCAGTTCTTC.